The 12 T cell receptor beta chains in this list originate from one sample, sequenced in a study of graft-versus-host responses after intestinal transplantation (dated by TCRdb to 2020 to 2023). The library was produced with the immunoSEQ multiplex PCR assay. Drawn from immuneACCESS, this table holds only the in-frame rearrangements with V and J called that TCRdb kept. Clones are partly lost; checked studies trace under half to an unresolved V gene and leave the rest unexplained. The sample yields about 130,000 clones; around 90% were counted once. The ten largest clones take up over 0.15% of the sample. Which antigens these TCRs recognize remains unknown. Reading the label with the study, this specimen's time point is: cells obtained before transplantation from donor or recipient. The sample here was unstimulated CD4+ T cells sorted from spleen or lymph node cells, taken before intestinal transplant. These receptors all come from a human donor who received an intestinal transplant.

V and J are TRBV6-1 and TRBJ1-1; D is uncertain. Between the trimmed V and J ends, which lost 3 bases and 1 base, there was a span of 18 bases. Germline CDR1 is MNHNS and CDR2 is SASEGT. This CDR3 is 17 amino acids long. In DNA, the CDR3 is TGTGCCAGCAGTGAGCAGGAAGACGTAAGGCCGAACACTGAAGCTTTCTTT. Translated, it gives CASSEQEDVRPNTEAFF.

This clone has a single count. The V call is TRBV6-1, the J call TRBJ1-2, with TRBD1 identical over 7 bases. Looked up from germline, CDR1 is MNHNS and CDR2 is SASEGT. Trimming removed 10 bases from V and 2 bases from J; junction bases left unmatched: 7. CDR3 length equals 13 residues. CDR3 coding DNA: TGTGCCACTTGGGACAGATTAAACTATGGCTACACCTTC. This encodes CATWDRLNYGYTF.

DNA for the CDR3: TGCGCCAGCAGCTTGGTGGGGACAGGGGGTCGTGAAAAACTGTTTTTT. It encodes CASSLVGTGGREKLFF. This sequence joins TRBV5-1 and TRBJ1-4, with 11 bases that match TRBD1. Germline V gene lookup returns CDR1 SGHRS and CDR2 YFSETQ. The CDR3 has 16 amino acids. The trim removed 0 bases at V and 7 bases at J, leaving 5 bases unmatched.

The chain uses TRBV6-5 and TRBJ1-6; D is unclear. Germline V gene lookup returns CDR1 MNHEY and CDR2 SVGAGI. The V end was cut by 4 bases, the J end by 8 bases, with 18 bases between. The CDR3 runs 16 residues. The CDR3 region is CASSSGRFGVDSPLHF. CDR3 DNA sequence: TGTGCCAGCAGTTCCGGACGTTTTGGTGTGGATTCACCCCTCCACTTT.

The V gene is TRBV5-1, the J gene TRBJ2-1; 11 nucleotides match TRBD2. The CDR3 has 16 amino acids. V shed 4 bases, J shed 7 bases, and the junction held 10 bases outside the gene matches. Germline-derived CDR1 and CDR2 are SGHRS and YFSETQ. The DNA of the CDR3 is TGCGCCAGCAGCCCAACGGGACTAGCGGAGCAAAATGAGCAGTTCTTC. This codes for CASSPTGLAEQNEQFF.

This clone was seen a handful of times. The genes are TRBV2 and TRBJ2-7; D not resolved. The germline CDR1 and CDR2 sequences are SNHLY and FYNNEI. The V end lost 2 bases, the J end lost 2 bases, and 1 base lay between the germline ends. The CDR3 loop spans 11 amino acids. CDR3 amino acids: CASSEPYEQYF. In DNA form, the CDR3 reads TGTGCCAGCAGTGAACCCTACGAGCAGTACTTC.

This chain links TRBV7-9 with TRBJ1-4; weak D call: TRBD1 (5 bases). This CDR3 is built from 17 residues. Per germline, CDR1 SEHNR and CDR2 FQNEAQ (reference sequence). V was pared by 5 bases and J by 0 bases, with 16 bases between. The CDR3 DNA reads TGTGCCAGCAGCCGGGGACGGCTAGTTGCAACTAATGAAAAACTGTTTTTT. Amino acid sequence: CASSRGRLVATNEKLFF. The full variable domain, with the rest looked up from reference TRBV7-9 and TRBJ1-4, is DTGVSQNPRHKITKRGQNVTFRCDPISEHNRLYWYRQTLGQGPEFLTYFQNEAQLEKSRLLSDRFSAERPKGSFSTLEIQRTEQGDSAMYLCASSRGRLVATNEKLFFGSGTQLSVL.

The genes are TRBV6-1 and TRBJ1-3, with TRBD1 identical over 8 bases. The CDR3 contains 15 residues. Losses at the gene ends were 3 bases for V and 1 base for J; bases not matched to a gene: 2. In germline, CDR1 is MNHNS, CDR2 SASEGT. The CDR3 DNA follows: TGTGCCAGCAGTGACAGGGGGCAATCTGGAAACACCATATATTTT. It yields the protein CASSDRGQSGNTIYF.

In DNA, the CDR3 is TGTGCCAGCAGCCCAGCTCACCTGAGGGGAGATACGCAGTATTTT. Protein: CASSPAHLRGDTQYF. The genes are TRBV7-8 and TRBJ2-3; D may match TRBD1 or TRBD2 (5 bases each). Germline V lookup: CDR1 SGHVS, CDR2 FQNEAQ. CDR3 length: 15 residues. V was trimmed by 5 bases and J by 5 bases, leaving 17 bases between them.

The genes are TRBV30 and TRBJ1-4, with unresolved D. V shed 3 bases and J shed 7 bases, with 18 bases lying between them. Germline loops: CDR1 GTSNPN, CDR2 SVGIG (reference sequence). The CDR3 sequence is 15 residues long. Here the CDR3 reads CAWRIGLGIGEKLFF. DNA for the CDR3: TGTGCCTGGAGAATTGGGTTGGGGATTGGTGAAAAACTGTTTTTT.

This sequence joins TRBV18 and TRBJ1-2, with a tentative D call TRBD1 (5 bases). CDR1 KGHSH and CDR2 LQKENI come from the germline V gene. The CDR3 consists of 15 residues. V lost 2 bases and J lost 8, with 18 bases in between. The CDR3 bases are TGTGCCAGCTCACCATTTACCCAGAAAGGGGAAGGCTACACCTTC. This codes for CASSPFTQKGEGYTF.

The chain carries TRBV6-5 and TRBJ1-2; no clear D gene. CDR3 length equals 12 residues. With 3 bases removed from V and 6 bases from J, the gap between germline ends came to 8 bases. Germline V gene lookup returns CDR1 MNHEY and CDR2 SVGAGI. In DNA form, the CDR3 reads TGTGCCAGCAGTTATGACGGGGATGGCTACACCTTC. Protein product: CASSYDGDGYTF.